The present TCR beta chain was sequenced within a study of vaccination effects on CD4 cells after COVID-19. Some clones are missing from TCRdb's copy, which holds only in-frame ones; the method was immunoSEQ multiplex PCR. This sample carries roughly 20,000 clones, more than 65% of them seen once, and the ten largest clones take approximately 10%. About this clone itself: Its antigen is unidentified.

This CDR3 is built from 14 residues. Germline V gene data show CDR1 as SGDLS and CDR2 as YYNGEE. V was clipped by 2 bases and J by 7 bases; unmatched bases: 5. Before sequencing took place, the ViraFEST assay used viral peptide pools to expand antigen-specific CD4+ T cells. Having been cultured for around nine days, the cells underwent CD4+ T cell isolation. Either the mRNA-1273 or the BNT162b2 vaccine was given to participants as two doses. Nucleocapsid antibodies were negative in the vaccine recipients, who had never had SARS-CoV-2 infection. Days 3 and 7 were when half the medium was replaced with IL-2 medium.

The sequence derives from a human donor who received a COVID-19 vaccine. The chain couples TRBV9 to TRBJ1-4; 7 positions agree with TRBD1. This material consisted of CD4+ T cells from PBMCs cultured with HCoV-NL63 spike peptides, taken after COVID-19 vaccination. The CDR3 reads CASSVGTVSEKLFF. In DNA, the CDR3 is TGTGCCAGCAGCGTGGGGACAGTGAGTGAAAAACTGTTTTTT. The full variable domain, in which reference TRBV9 and TRBJ1-4 provide the parts outside the CDR3, is DSGVTQTPKHLITATGQRVTLRCSPRSGDLSVYWYQQSLDQGLQFLIQYYNGEERAKGNILERFSAQQFPDLHSELNLSSLELGDSALYFCASSVGTVSEKLFFGSGTQLSVL.